This TCR beta chain was profiled in a study of T cell responses to AZD1222 COVID-19 vaccine. This clone was seen only once. Using immunoSEQ multiplex PCR, the repertoire was profiled, and TCRdb retains in-frame clones only, with some absent. The sample lists some 130,000 clones, over 85% occurring once. The receptor was isolated from an adult in good health. Sequencing used peripheral blood, obtained on day 0 of AZD1222 vaccination.

The CDR3 DNA reads TGTGCCAGCAAGGGAGGGTACAATGAGCAGTTCTTC. Its protein product is CASKGGYNEQFF. V and J are TRBV25-1 and TRBJ2-1; 7 bases match TRBD2. The germline V gene encodes CDR1 MGHDK and CDR2 SYGVNS. V trimming: 7 bases; J trimming: 4 bases; junction bases outside the gene matches: 1. This CDR3 comprises 12 residues.